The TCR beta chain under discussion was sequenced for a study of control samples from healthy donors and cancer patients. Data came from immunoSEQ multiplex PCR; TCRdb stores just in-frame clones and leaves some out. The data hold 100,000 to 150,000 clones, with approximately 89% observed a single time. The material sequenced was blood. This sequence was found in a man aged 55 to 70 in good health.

The CDR3 DNA is TGCAGCGTTGATATCCCCGGGACCTACGAGCAGTACTTC. Protein product: CSVDIPGTYEQYF. The chain has TRBV29-1 and TRBJ2-7; possible D gene TRBD2, 5 bases. The CDR3 runs to 13 residues. Germline V gene data show CDR1 as SQVTM and CDR2 as ANQGSEA. Deletions cut 3 bases from V and 2 bases from J, with 11 bases between.